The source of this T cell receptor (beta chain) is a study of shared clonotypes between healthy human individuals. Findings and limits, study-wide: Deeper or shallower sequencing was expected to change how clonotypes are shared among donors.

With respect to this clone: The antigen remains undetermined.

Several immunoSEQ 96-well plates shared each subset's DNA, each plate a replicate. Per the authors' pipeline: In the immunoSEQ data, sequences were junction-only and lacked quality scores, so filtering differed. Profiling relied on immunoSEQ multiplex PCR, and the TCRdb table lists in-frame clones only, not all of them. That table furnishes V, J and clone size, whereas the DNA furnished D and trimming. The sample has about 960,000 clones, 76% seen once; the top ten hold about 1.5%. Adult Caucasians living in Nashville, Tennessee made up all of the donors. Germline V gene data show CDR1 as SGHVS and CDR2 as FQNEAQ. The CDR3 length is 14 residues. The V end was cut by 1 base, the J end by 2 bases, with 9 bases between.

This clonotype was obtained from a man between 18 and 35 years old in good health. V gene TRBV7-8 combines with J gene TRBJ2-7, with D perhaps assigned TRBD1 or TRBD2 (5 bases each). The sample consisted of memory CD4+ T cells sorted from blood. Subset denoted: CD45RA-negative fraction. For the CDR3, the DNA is TGTGCCAGCAGCTTAGAGAGGGGCCCCTACGAGCAGTACTTC. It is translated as CASSLERGPYEQYF.